This is a list of T cell receptor beta chains from one sample in a study of CD8 T cells in Susac syndrome. TCRdb processed the immunoSEQ multiplex PCR reads anew with MiXCR; each CDR3 protein has one entry. The sample lists roughly 150,000 distinct CDR3 sequences, around 93% occurring once. The sequenced sample consisted of CD4+ T cells from PBMCs. These receptors were taken from a human donor in good health. CDR3s include the opening cysteine and the closing phenylalanine or tryptophan. Fields, in order: clone size, V gene, D gene, J gene, CDR3 length, CDR3 DNA, CDR3 protein. The D gene is left open where the match is weak. Clone size is stated in some rows and not others, as once, few, many or a class when expanded.

>NA|TRBV28|NA|TRBJ2-3|14
TGTGCCAGCAGTTTGAGGGGCTGGACAGATACGCAGTATTTT
CASSLRGWTDTQYF
>NA|TRBV6-5|NA|TRBJ1-1|15
TGTGCCAGCAGCCAGGCGGGCCATGGGAGCACTGAAGCTTTCTTT
CASSQAGHGSTEAFF
>NA|TRBV29-1|TRBD2|TRBJ2-1|15
TGCAGCGTTGGCCGACTAGCGGGGGGGGCCAATGAGCAGTTCTTC
CSVGRLAGGANEQFF
>NA|TRBV5-1|NA|TRBJ1-2|14
TGCGCCAGCAGCTTGGCCAACAGAAACTATGGCTACACCTTC
CASSLANRNYGYTF
>NA|TRBV20-1|NA|TRBJ2-7|11
TGCAGTGCTCGCCGGGCCTACGAGCAGTACTTC
CSARRAYEQYF
>NA|TRBV5-1|TRBD1|TRBJ2-5|15
TGCGCCAGCAGCCCGGGGACAGGGCTAGGGGAGACCCAGTACTTC
CASSPGTGLGETQYF
>NA|TRBV13|TRBD2|TRBJ2-3|18
TGTGCCAGCAGCCTCCGACTAGCGGGGGGCACTCGGGCAGATACGCAGTATTTT
CASSLRLAGGTRADTQYF
>NA|TRBV7-9|NA|TRBJ1-6|13
TGTGCCAGCAGCTCCGGGGAGCGCTCACCCCTCCACTTT
CASSSGERSPLHF
>NA|TRBV6-2/TRBV6-3|TRBD1|TRBJ1-2|14
TGTGCCAGCAGTTCGGCGGGACAGGGGAATGGCTACACCTTC
CASSSAGQGNGYTF
>NA|TRBV7-2|TRBD1|TRBJ1-2|13
TGTGCCAGCAGCCTAAGGACAGGGTGGGGCTACACCTTC
CASSLRTGWGYTF
>NA|TRBV5-1|TRBD2|TRBJ2-7|16
TGCGCCAGCAGCCTAAGGGCGGGGGGCTCCTCCTACGAGCAGTACTTC
CASSLRAGGSSYEQYF
>NA|TRBV7-2|TRBD1|TRBJ1-5|15
TGTGCCAGCAGCAGTCCCGGGACAGGGTATCAGCCCCAGCATTTT
CASSSPGTGYQPQHF
>NA|TRBV7-2|TRBD2|TRBJ2-5|14
TGTGCCAGCAGCTTATATAGCGGGGTGGAGACCCAGTACTTC
CASSLYSGVETQYF
>NA|TRBV3-1|NA|TRBJ2-1|15
TGTGCCAGCAGCCCCTACCAGAGCTCCTACAATGAGCAGTTCTTC
CASSPYQSSYNEQFF
>NA|TRBV18|NA|TRBJ2-7|15
TGTGCCAGCTCACCACCGGGACTCCCGCAGAACGAGCAGTACTTC
CASSPPGLPQNEQYF
>NA|TRBV7-9|NA|TRBJ1-3|16
TGTGCCAGCAGCCCCCCCCTGGAGTTCTCTGGAAACACCATATATTTT
CASSPPLEFSGNTIYF
>NA|TRBV7-9|NA|TRBJ1-6|16
TGTGCCAGCAGCCCCCGAAGGGTAGGGGGGAATTCACCCCTCCACTTT
CASSPRRVGGNSPLHF
>once|TRBV6-1|TRBD2|TRBJ2-5|14
TGTGCCAGCAGAGAACTAGCGGGGAGTGAGACCCAGTACTTC
CASRELAGSETQYF
>NA|TRBV5-1|NA|TRBJ2-2|14
TGCGCCAGCAGCGGGTCCCTCAACACCGGGGAGCTGTTTTTT
CASSGSLNTGELFF
>NA|TRBV7-9|NA|TRBJ2-7|14
TGTGCCAGCAGCTTAGCGTCCCTATCCTACGAGCAGTACTTC
CASSLASLSYEQYF
>NA|TRBV20-1|NA|TRBJ1-1|14
TGCAGTGCTAGAGTGGGCGGTAGGGTCCCTGAAGCTTTCTTT
CSARVGGRVPEAFF
>NA|TRBV9|TRBD2|TRBJ2-5|16
TGTGCCAGCAGCGCCCTAACTAGCGGGACACAAGAGACCCAGTACTTC
CASSALTSGTQETQYF
>NA|TRBV7-9|NA|TRBJ1-2|15
TGTGCCAGCACCGAGTCCGGGGGACCAAACTATGGCTACACCTTC
CASTESGGPNYGYTF
>NA|TRBV5-1|TRBD1|TRBJ2-2|16
TGCGCCAGCAGCTTTGGACAGGGGACCCAGGCCGGGGAGCTGTTTTTT
CASSFGQGTQAGELFF
>NA|TRBV27|NA|TRBJ2-3|12
TGTGCCAGCAACTCCCTCACAGATACGCAGTATTTT
CASNSLTDTQYF
>NA|TRBV6-2/TRBV6-3|NA|TRBJ1-2|13
TGTGCCAGCAGCTACCTCGCTAACTATGGCTACACCTTC
CASSYLANYGYTF
>NA|TRBV6-6|NA|TRBJ1-2|16
TGTGCCAGCAGTTCCGATGAGTCTGGGAGGAACTATGGCTACACCTTC
CASSSDESGRNYGYTF
>NA|TRBV4-1|TRBD2|TRBJ2-1|17
TGCGCCAGCAGCTCGCAAAGCGGGGGGGCCCGCTACAATGAGCAGTTCTTC
CASSSQSGGARYNEQFF
>NA|TRBV6-6|TRBD1|TRBJ1-1|12
TGTGCCAGCCACCGACAGGGTGCTGAAGCTTTCTTT
CASHRQGAEAFF